This is a list of T cell receptor beta chains from one sample in a study of OX40 agonist ivuxolimab in advanced cancers. Produced via immunoSEQ multiplex PCR; TCRdb's table is partial and in-frame only. The data show more than 65,000 clones, 90% seen once. Sequencing was performed on CD4+ or CD8+ T cells sorted from blood, taken in a trial of the OX40 agonist ivuxolimab. These receptors were taken from an adult with an advanced solid tumor such as melanoma, head and neck, liver or kidney cancer. CDR3s leave out the opening cysteine and the closing phenylalanine or tryptophan. D genes are given only for firm matches.

TRBV7-9	TRBJ1-5	-	11	ASSLEEAAPQH
TRBV5-6	TRBJ2-3	-	13	ASSSLKGEADTQY
TRBV10-1	TRBJ2-1	-	13	ASSEDLSSYNEQF
TRBV30	TRBJ1-4	-	11	AWGTGGNEKLF
TRBV27	TRBJ2-1	TRBD2	11	ASRTSGRSEQF
TRBV5-6	TRBJ2-5	-	11	ASSLAGGETQY
TRBV7-9	TRBJ2-7	-	9	ASSNVDEQY
TRBV7-9	TRBJ2-1	TRBD2	14	ASSHRLAGGVYEQF
TRBV19	TRBJ1-1	-	12	ASSISAARTEAF
TRBV11-2	TRBJ1-5	-	12	ASSLDSTYQPQH
TRBV25-1	TRBJ2-7	-	12	ASSRVGGYYEQY
TRBV7-2	TRBJ1-5	TRBD1	13	ASSVTGQGYQPQH
TRBV15	TRBJ2-3	TRBD2	13	ATSSRTSRIDTQY
TRBV9	TRBJ2-3	-	11	ASSASLLGTQY
TRBV11-2	TRBJ2-3	-	9	ASSSSPAQY
TRBV2	TRBJ2-1	TRBD2	11	ASSLREINEQF
TRBV5-1	TRBJ2-7	-	12	ASSLYLGGYEQY
TRBV18	TRBJ2-7	TRBD1	14	ASSRPGQGVSYEQY
TRBV28	TRBJ2-7	-	10	ASSSRIYEQY
TRBV4-1	TRBJ2-2	TRBD1	13	ASSRGTGSAGELF
TRBV6-6	TRBJ2-7	TRBD1	10	ASSDRVYEQY
TRBV7-9	TRBJ2-5	-	15	ASSFAGPLRGQETQY
TRBV13	TRBJ1-2	-	12	ASSLRAPNYGYT
TRBV2	TRBJ2-1	TRBD1	10	ASNEGGHEQF
TRBV10-3	TRBJ2-3	-	13	AISETYVGGDTQY
TRBV11-2	TRBJ1-1	TRBD1	11	ASSKQGTAEAF
TRBV13	TRBJ2-7	-	13	ASSLGIQVPSREY
TRBV4-2	TRBJ2-1	-	14	ASSQENGAEGDEQF
TRBV5-6	TRBJ2-7	TRBD1	12	ASSLGGPRDSTY
TRBV19	TRBJ2-3	-	12	ASSIVGAPDTQY
TRBV5-3	TRBJ2-7	-	11	ASSLEGRGEQY
TRBV5-4	TRBJ2-1	TRBD2	15	ASSQSPTSGQYNEQF
TRBV7-3	TRBJ2-1	TRBD2	14	ASSSPGLAGRNEQF
TRBV7-2	TRBJ2-4	-	15	ASSLAPLLLAKNIQY
TRBV11-2	TRBJ2-7	TRBD2	15	ASSRGPPASGRGEQY
TRBV5-1	TRBJ2-6	-	15	ASIEMLGSSGANVLT
TRBV7-9	TRBJ1-3	TRBD1	14	ASSRETGGSGNTIY
TRBV18	TRBJ1-5	-	12	ASSPPERAQPQH
TRBV15	TRBJ1-2	-	11	ATSRGASYGYT
TRBV20-1	TRBJ2-1	-	9	SALSYNEQF
TRBV7-9	TRBJ2-3	-	10	ASSPSGDTQY
TRBV11-2	TRBJ1-4	-	12	ASRPVTANEKLF
TRBV7-8	TRBJ1-2	-	12	ASSLERRVYGYT
TRBV6-5	TRBJ2-1	TRBD2	13	ASSRAGSLYNEQF
TRBV30	TRBJ2-6	-	14	AWNRIWSSGANVLT
TRBV4-3	TRBJ2-1	-	13	ASSLEGSGRHEQF
TRBV15	TRBJ2-1	-	10	ATSRNEAGQF
TRBV7-3	TRBJ1-1	-	11	ASSSHQNTEAF
TRBV29-1	TRBJ2-1	-	11	SVIGTSYNEQF
TRBV4-2	TRBJ2-1	TRBD2	12	ASSQASGNNEQF
TRBV6-5	TRBJ2-2	-	13	ASSSLRGRTGELF
TRBV5-6	TRBJ2-2	-	15	ASSLVGTRPNTGELF
TRBV7-3	TRBJ2-3	-	14	ASSPELTSSADTQY
TRBV28	TRBJ1-5	-	11	ATQTSGNQPQH
TRBV27	TRBJ2-7	-	13	ASRVDSTPKREQY
TRBV29-1	TRBJ1-5	TRBD1	11	SVRQGMNQPQH
TRBV13	TRBJ2-7	TRBD1	14	ASRPLPGQRFYEQY
TRBV5-4	TRBJ2-1	-	11	ASSLDGYNEQF
TRBV11-1	TRBJ2-7	-	12	ASSLALSSYEQY
TRBV6-5	TRBJ2-7	-	11	ASSSGPGLEQY